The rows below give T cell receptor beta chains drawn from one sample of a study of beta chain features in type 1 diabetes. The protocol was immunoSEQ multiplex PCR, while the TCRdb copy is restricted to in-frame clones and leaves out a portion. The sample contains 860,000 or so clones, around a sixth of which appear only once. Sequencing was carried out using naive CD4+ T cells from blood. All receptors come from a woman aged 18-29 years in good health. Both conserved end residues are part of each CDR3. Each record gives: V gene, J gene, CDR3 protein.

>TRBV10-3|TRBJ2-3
CAISHDRATDTQYF
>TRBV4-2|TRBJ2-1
CASSQPGHQNNEQFF
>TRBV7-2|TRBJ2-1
CASSLTSDSYNEQFF
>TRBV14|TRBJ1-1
CASSRRQGLTAEAFF
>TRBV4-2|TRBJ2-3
CASSQGGLAGVVADTQYF
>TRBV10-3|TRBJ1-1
CAISGGGENTEAFF
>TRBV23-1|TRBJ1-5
CASSQSVSGSCNSNQPQHF
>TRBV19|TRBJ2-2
CASSITGTHTGELFF
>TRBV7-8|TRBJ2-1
CASRRGGSSYNEQFF
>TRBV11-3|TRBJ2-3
CASSRSGIGLDTQYF
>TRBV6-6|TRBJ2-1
CASTKPGQGMVNEQFF
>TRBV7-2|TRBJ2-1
CASSPGLTLYNEQFF
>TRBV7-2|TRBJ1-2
CASSPPDPRGYTF
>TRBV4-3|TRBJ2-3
CASSQDYGRRGGRALHRQYF
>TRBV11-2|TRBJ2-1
CASSSLNEQFF
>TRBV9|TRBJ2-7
CASSVSIGTYEQYF
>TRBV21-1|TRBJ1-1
CASSKAPVQFSNTEAFF